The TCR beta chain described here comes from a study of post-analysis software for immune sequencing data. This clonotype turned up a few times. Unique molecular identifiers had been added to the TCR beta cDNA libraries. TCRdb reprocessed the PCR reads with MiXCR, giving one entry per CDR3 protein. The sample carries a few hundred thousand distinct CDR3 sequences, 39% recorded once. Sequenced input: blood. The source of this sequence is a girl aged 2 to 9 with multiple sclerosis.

CDR3 in DNA: TGTGCCAGCAGTTTATTAACAGGGGGGCGAACTGAAGCTTTCTTT. Residues: CASSLLTGGRTEAFF. This sequence joins TRBV27 and TRBJ1-1; 8 bases agree with TRBD1. V was clipped by 1 base and J by 5 bases; unmatched bases: 6. This CDR3 has 15 residues. Per germline, CDR1 MNHEY and CDR2 SMNVEV (reference sequence).